The 12 T cell receptor beta chains below were found in one sample sequenced in a study of T-cell reconstitution after alpha-beta-depleted transplantation in children (dated by TCRdb to 2016 to 2017). To prepare the library, PCR was applied. This sample was sequenced with an Illumina HiSeq 2500. TCR libraries were prepared with molecular barcoding, using unique molecular identifiers to normalize TCRbeta repertoire quantification. TCRdb reran the public reads through fastp at Q25 and MiXCR, keeping productive beta chains. Here each entry gathers all rows of one CDR3 protein and keeps the most common genes and DNA. This sample holds some 340,000 distinct CDR3 sequences; 10% to 13% were observed only once. 2% to 3% of the sample is held by the ten biggest clonotypes. Sequencing was performed on PBMCs from the stem cell graft donor, taken from the stem cell graft. The source of these receptors is a human donor who donated a stem cell graft to a child with acute lymphoblastic leukemia.

The CDR3 DNA reads TGCAGTGCTTCCCGAGGGCCACTAGCGGTTTACAATGAGCAGTTCTTC. Protein product: CSASRGPLAVYNEQFF. This rearrangement joins TRBV20-1 to TRBJ2-1; 8 nucleotides align to TRBD2. The CDR3 contains 16 residues. Per germline, CDR1 DFQATT and CDR2 SNEGSKA (reference sequence). The V and J ends lost 5 bases and 4 bases, in that order; junction bases with no gene match: 13.

CDR3 residues: CASSLDFVSSYEQYF. CDR3 sequence (DNA): TGTGCCAGCAGCTTAGATTTCGTGAGTTCCTACGAGCAGTACTTC. The chain carries TRBV11-2 and TRBJ2-7, with D unclear. CDR3 size: 15 residues. Per the germline V gene, CDR1 is SGHAT and CDR2 is FQNNGV. V was trimmed by 0 bases and J by 1 base, leaving 10 bases between them. Supplemented by reference TRBV11-2 and TRBJ2-7, the full variable domain reads EAGVAQSPRYKIIEKRQSVAFWCNPISGHATLYWYQQILGQGPKLLIQFQNNGVVDDSQLPKDRFSAERLKGVDSTLKIQPAKLEDSAVYLCASSLDFVSSYEQYFGPGTRLTVT.

The chain recombines TRBV12-3 or TRBV12-4 with TRBJ2-2, with 8 positions matching TRBD2. Trimming cost V 6 bases and J 1 base; bases outside gene matches: 4. The CDR3 runs 15 residues. This CDR3 is CASSNLAGNTGELFF. The CDR3 DNA reads TGTGCCAGCAGCAACCTAGCGGGGAACACCGGGGAGCTGTTTTTT.

This clonotype was seen only a few times. The V call is TRBV7-9, the J call TRBJ2-1, with 13 bases that match TRBD2. Germline V gene sequence: CDR1 SEHNR, CDR2 FQNEAQ (reference sequence). Trimming removed 3 bases from V and 9 bases from J; junction bases left unmatched: 5. The CDR3 is made up of 15 amino acids. CDR3 residues: CASSLARLAGGEQFF. CDR3 in DNA: TGTGCCAGCAGCTTGGCGAGACTAGCGGGAGGTGAGCAGTTCTTC.

The rearrangement joins TRBV6-2 or TRBV6-3 to TRBJ2-7, with D perhaps matching TRBD1 or TRBD2 (5 bases each). Trimming removed 3 bases at V and 1 base at J, with 13 bases between. The CDR3 sequence is 15 residues long. CDR1 and CDR2 (germline): MNHEY, SVGEGT. The CDR3 DNA reads as TGTGCCAGCAGTTATACCCTAGCAGGGTCCTACGAGCAGTACTTC. Protein: CASSYTLAGSYEQYF.

The chain carries TRBV27 and TRBJ2-1, with no clear D. The CDR3 sequence is 16 residues long. Germline V gives CDR1 MNHEY, CDR2 SMNVEV (reference sequence). V was shortened by 4 bases and J by 5 bases, with 18 bases between the two germline ends. The CDR3 DNA follows: TGTGCCAGCAGTTCCCCCTTGAGAGTGCTCAACAATGAGCAGTTCTTC. Encoded protein: CASSSPLRVLNNEQFF.

This clonotype was observed at least ten times. The gene calls are TRBV20-1 and TRBJ2-1, with 7 nucleotides matching TRBD2. This CDR3 region has 15 residues. Germline V gives CDR1 DFQATT, CDR2 SNEGSKA (reference sequence). The V and J ends lost 3 bases and 4 bases, in that order; junction bases with no gene match: 9. The CDR3 DNA reads TGCAGTGCTAGCCCTGGACTAGAACCTTACAATGAGCAGTTCTTC. Amino acids: CSASPGLEPYNEQFF.

This clonotype was seen repeatedly, ten times or more. The rearrangement uses TRBV5-6 and TRBJ2-3; D could derive from TRBD1 or TRBD2 (5 bases each). Trimming took off 4 bases at V and 1 base at J, with 25 bases between the two ends. This CDR3 comprises 19 residues. Germline lookup yields CDR1 SGHDT and CDR2 YYEEEE. CDR3 region: CASSLDTYYRDRGTDTQYF. DNA of the CDR3: TGTGCCAGCAGCCTCGACACGTACTACCGGGACCGTGGCACAGATACGCAGTATTTT.

The V call is TRBV11-1, the J call TRBJ2-1; 7 bases fit TRBD2. Germline V gene data show CDR1 as SGHAT and CDR2 as FQDESV (reference sequence). V lost 5 bases to trimming and J lost 8 bases; unmatched junction nucleotides: 12. This CDR3 is 15 amino acids long. The CDR3 sequence is CASSPTLRESYEQFF. CDR3 DNA sequence: TGTGCCAGCAGCCCCACTTTGCGGGAGAGTTATGAGCAGTTCTTC.

This rearrangement joins TRBV28 to TRBJ2-1, with unresolved D. Germline V gene sequence: CDR1 MDHEN, CDR2 SYDVKM. This CDR3 has 13 residues. V lost 3 bases to trimming and J lost 10 bases, with 13 bases between them. The CDR3 DNA reads TGTGCCAGCAGTTTTGACTCCGGTGAAGAGCAGTTCTTC. It yields the protein CASSFDSGEEQFF.

This clonotype was detected a few times. The V and J genes are TRBV11-2 and TRBJ2-1; 7 bases agree with TRBD1. After removal of 6 bases from V and 0 bases from J, the junction contained 14 bases not matched to a gene. CDR3 length: 18 amino acids. Germline CDR1 is SGHAT and CDR2 is FQNNGV. The CDR3, as DNA: TGTGCCAGCAGTCCTGGGACAGCGTGGGCGGGCTCCTACAATGAGCAGTTCTTC. Its translation: CASSPGTAWAGSYNEQFF.

This sequence joins TRBV9 and TRBJ1-1; D remains ambiguous. The CDR3 totals 15 residues. Germline V CDR1 and CDR2: SGDLS, YYNGEE. V was cut by 1 base and J by 1 base, with 11 bases left in between. CDR3 sequence: CASSVQPGANTEAFF. The CDR3 DNA reads as TGTGCCAGCAGCGTACAACCGGGAGCGAACACTGAAGCTTTCTTT.